This T cell receptor beta chain was recorded in a study of blood T cell repertoires in COVID-19. In the study overall: PBMCs, B-cell-depleted T cells, or T cells were the source of the cDNA or gDNA that made up the material.

Original handling: Cell counts per sample came from amplifying reference gene primers. Generated by immunoSEQ multiplex PCR, the TCRdb table keeps only in-frame clones and is missing some. V and J calls and clone size are as listed in that table; D and trimming were resolved from the DNA. The sample holds roughly 240,000 clones, 83% seen once. Looked up from germline, CDR1 is SNHLY and CDR2 is FYNNEI. With 8 bases removed from V and 4 bases from J, the gap between germline ends came to 13 bases. CDR3 length: 13 amino acids. Participants were aged about 18 to 90 years, lived in 25 or so US areas, and enrolled virtually.

This sequence joins TRBV2 and TRBJ2-3; D perhaps matches TRBD2 (5 bases). The TCR originated in a woman aged 40-49 years who had been exposed to COVID-19. Sequenced input: PBMCs or T cells enriched from blood (not recorded which). CDR3 loop: CASGPGYADTQYF. CDR3 sequence (DNA): TGTGCCAGCGGCCCGGGGTATGCAGATACGCAGTATTTT.